This record covers a single TCR beta chain. Its antigen is as yet unknown. This table comes from immunoSEQ multiplex PCR, and its TCRdb copy is limited to in-frame clones, with some not included. Of around 120,000 clones in the sample, around 93% were seen once. These data come from a study of graft-versus-host responses after intestinal transplantation. Study information: Multivisceral, liver-intestinal, or isolated intestinal grafts were transplanted into recipients. The recipients all started with anti-thymocyte globulin induction and then took tacrolimus and steroids for 3 to 4 years.

Study results and caveats: GvH clonotypes were identified within recipient marrow, with a subset emerging first in ileum or blood. With peak circulating GvH clone levels came an association with early post-transplant HvG declines.

Sequencing was performed on unstimulated CD4+ T cells sorted from spleen or lymph node cells, taken before intestinal transplant. The source is a human donor who received an intestinal transplant.

The CDR3 protein is CASSLASENIQYF. The CDR3, as DNA: TGCGCCAGCAGCTTGGCCTCAGAAAACATTCAGTACTTC. The V and J genes are TRBV5-1 and TRBJ2-4; no clear D gene. Germline V gene sequence: CDR1 SGHRS, CDR2 YFSETQ. The CDR3 totals 13 residues. V lost 0 bases and J lost 5, with 6 bases in between.